This record covers a single T cell receptor (beta chain). TCRdb called the RT-PCR reads again in MiXCR, with one record for every CDR3 protein. The sample carries approximately 430,000 distinct CDR3 sequences, 16% recorded once. These data originate in a study of patients and donors after allogeneic stem cell transplantation. The CDR3 runs 15 residues. CDR1 MGHRA and CDR2 YSYEKL come from the germline V gene. V lost 6 bases and J lost 5; bases outside the gene matches: 12. The clonotype was recovered from a human donor who was either an allogeneic HSCT recipient or a stem cell or donor lymphocyte infusion donor (not recorded which). It is not recorded whose cells these are; they may come from a transplant donor. The sequenced material came from blood, either unsorted or a sorted T cell fraction (not recorded which). The rearrangement uses TRBV4-1 and TRBJ1-1; 7 bases fit TRBD1. CDR3 protein: CASSHPGRGRTEAFF. The CDR3 coding sequence is TGCGCCAGCAGTCACCCGGGGAGGGGGCGAACTGAAGCTTTCTTT.